This T cell receptor beta chain came from a study of neoadjuvant anti-PD-1 for oral cavity cancer. The sample's time point: after neoadjuvant nivolumab, at surgical resection. Tumor libraries mostly used around 4.8 ug genomic DNA, two replicates each. Profiled with immunoSEQ multiplex PCR; TCRdb holds only in-frame clones, not every one. The profile shows tens of thousands of clones, 25% to 30% of them singletons. Material: tumor tissue, obtained after nivolumab (anti-PD-1) treatment. The origin of this receptor is a person aged 40 to 85 with oral cavity squamous cell carcinoma.

CDR3 in DNA: TGCGCCAGCAGCTTGGGACTAAACCCCAATCAGCCCCAGCATTTT. Its translation is CASSLGLNPNQPQHF. V and J are TRBV5-1 and TRBJ1-5, with no clear D. This CDR3 spans 15 amino acids. Germline lookup yields CDR1 SGHRS and CDR2 YFSETQ. V lost 0 bases, J lost 3 bases, and 10 bases lay in between.